These 28 T cell receptor beta chains share one sample of origin, sequenced in a study of blood T cell repertoires in COVID-19. Measured with immunoSEQ multiplex PCR; TCRdb has only the in-frame clones, and not every one. The sample lists some 150,000 clones, about four fifths occurring once. Input material: peripheral blood. These receptors all stem from a human donor with acute or convalescent COVID-19. The donor label of this sample is uncertain.

In DNA form, the CDR3 reads TGCGCCAGCAGCCTGAGGACAGGGTCCTCTGGAAACACCATATATTTT. It encodes CASSLRTGSSGNTIYF. The chain employs TRBV5-1 and TRBJ1-3, with 8 nucleotides matching TRBD1. This CDR3 is 16 amino acids long. Germline V CDR1 and CDR2: SGHRS, YFSETQ. Trimming removed 4 bases from V and 0 bases from J; junction bases left unmatched: 6.

This clone was counted only a few times. The gene calls are TRBV15 and TRBJ1-2; TRBD1 might be the D (5 bases). The V end was cut by 8 bases, the J end by 1 base, with 17 bases between. The CDR3 is made up of 15 amino acids. The germline V gene encodes CDR1 LNHNV and CDR2 YYDKDF (reference sequence). The CDR3 spells CATEEQKGFNYGYTF. The CDR3 DNA is TGTGCCACCGAAGAGCAGAAGGGGTTTAACTATGGCTACACCTTC.

This sequence joins TRBV3-1 (or the pseudogene TRBV3-2) and TRBJ2-1, with a weak D call TRBD2 (5 bases). Germline CDR1 is LGHDT and CDR2 is YNNKEL (reference sequence). Trimming pared 3 bases from V and 5 bases from J, leaving 14 bases between. This CDR3 spans 15 amino acids. The CDR3 nucleotides read TGTGCCAGCAGCCACTCCGGGAACTCAAACAATGAGCAGTTCTTC. It specifies CASSHSGNSNNEQFF.

DNA for the CDR3: TGTGCCAGCAGCCGGAGACTAGGGCTAAGCTCTGGGGCCAACGTCCTGACTTTC. This encodes CASSRRLGLSSGANVLTF. The chain links TRBV3-1 (or the pseudogene TRBV3-2) to TRBJ2-6, with TRBD2 as a possible D gene (6 bases). With 4 bases removed from V and 0 bases from J, the gap between germline ends came to 16 bases. The CDR3 consists of 18 residues. Germline V gene sequence: CDR1 LGHDT, CDR2 YNNKEL (reference sequence).

The chain has TRBV2 and TRBJ2-5; TRBD1 matches at 7 bases. Germline lookup yields CDR1 SNHLY and CDR2 FYNNEI. With V trimmed by 10 bases and J by 2 bases, 10 bases remained unmatched. The CDR3 is 14 residues long. CDR3 sequence: CAIEGQVRQETQYF. For the CDR3, the DNA is TGTGCCATCGAAGGACAGGTAAGACAAGAGACCCAGTACTTC.

This clone has just a few counts. The J gene is TRBJ2-3, the V gene TRBV27; D remains unclear. The CDR3 totals 14 residues. Germline V gene data show CDR1 as MNHEY and CDR2 as SMNVEV (reference sequence). With 2 bases removed from V and 1 base from J, the gap between germline ends came to 7 bases. The CDR3 sequence: CASSLGRGTDTQYF. CDR3 sequence (DNA): TGTGCCAGCAGTTTAGGGCGAGGCACAGATACGCAGTATTTT.

The chain couples TRBV9 to TRBJ2-3; 9 bases match TRBD2. Germline trimming cut 3 bases from V and 0 bases from J; bases unmatched to any gene: 11. Germline V CDR1 and CDR2: SGDLS, YYNGEE. The CDR3 totals 18 residues. The CDR3 sequence: CASSAAVAGAFSTDTQYF. The CDR3, as DNA: TGTGCCAGCAGCGCGGCGGTAGCGGGGGCCTTTAGCACAGATACGCAGTATTTT.

About this clone itself: Other DNA sequences of this sample code for an identical CDR3. The chain recombines TRBV6-5 with TRBJ2-4, with TRBD1 as a possible D gene (6 bases). This CDR3 comprises 13 residues. Germline CDR1 reads MNHEY; CDR2 reads SVGAGI. Trimming shortened V by 2 bases and J by 4 bases, and 6 bases separated the two germline ends. CDR3: CASSYDRKNIQYF. The CDR3 DNA follows: TGTGCCAGCAGTTACGACAGGAAAAACATTCAGTACTTC.

The chain links TRBV19 to TRBJ1-3; 8 positions agree with TRBD1. Per the germline V gene, CDR1 is LNHDA and CDR2 is SQIVND (reference sequence). V gave up 7 bases and J gave up 0 bases; unmatched junction bases: 5. The CDR3 covers 15 residues. The chain's CDR3 is CASMDRAFSGNTIYF. DNA for the CDR3: TGTGCCAGTATGGACAGGGCGTTCTCTGGAAACACCATATATTTT.

This sequence joins TRBV4-2 and TRBJ2-1; weak D call: TRBD2 (7 bases). V lost 4 bases and J lost 0, with 13 bases in between. This CDR3 is 16 amino acids long. Per the germline V gene, CDR1 is LGHNA and CDR2 is YNFKEQ. CDR3 nucleotide sequence: TGTGCCAGCAGCCTGGGGGGGCCGAGCTCCTACAATGAGCAGTTCTTC. Its translation is CASSLGGPSSYNEQFF.

The chain combines TRBV27 with TRBJ1-5, with D unresolved. The V end lost 2 bases, the J end lost 9 bases, and 11 bases lay between the germline ends. Looked up from germline, CDR1 is MNHEY and CDR2 is SMNVEV (reference sequence). This CDR3 region has 13 residues. CDR3 sequence: CASSLDLAGPQHF. The CDR3 nucleotides are TGTGCCAGCAGTTTAGATCTCGCGGGGCCCCAGCATTTT.

This chain uses TRBV7-8 with TRBJ2-7, with D perhaps TRBD1 (5 bases). Trimming left V 6 bases short and J 3 bases short, with 12 bases between. Germline CDR1 is SGHVS and CDR2 is FQNEAQ. The CDR3 extends over 13 amino acids. CDR3 in DNA: TGTGCCAGCAGGTACGGACAAAACTACGAGCAGTACTTC. Its translation: CASRYGQNYEQYF.

This clone was found many times. The chain uses TRBV15 and TRBJ2-3; 8 bases fit TRBD2. This CDR3 spans 15 amino acids. The V and J ends lost 0 bases and 4 bases, in that order; junction bases with no gene match: 3. The V gene's germline CDR1 is LNHNV and CDR2 YYDKDF (reference sequence). Here the CDR3 reads CATSREGSGADTQYF. CDR3 bases: TGTGCCACCAGCAGAGAGGGTAGCGGGGCAGATACGCAGTATTTT.

This clone was seen a single time. The chain employs TRBV30 and TRBJ2-3; 8 nucleotides match TRBD1. Germline trimming cut 3 bases from V and 4 bases from J; bases unmatched to any gene: 6. The CDR3 covers 14 residues. CDR1 is GTSNPN, CDR2 SVGIG, per germline (reference sequence). The CDR3 nucleotides are TGTGCCTGGAGGACCCAGGGGGCCTCAGATACGCAGTATTTT. This sequence encodes CAWRTQGASDTQYF.

This chain uses TRBV5-1 with TRBJ1-1, with 9 positions matching TRBD1. The CDR3 contains 15 residues. V lost 5 bases, J lost 5 bases, and 10 bases stayed unmatched. Germline V gene data show CDR1 as SGHRS and CDR2 as YFSETQ. CDR3 DNA sequence: TGCGCCAGCAGTTTACTGGGACAGGGTGGAACTGAAGCTTTCTTT. It codes for CASSLLGQGGTEAFF.

The gene calls are TRBV5-1 and TRBJ2-3; 8 bases map to TRBD1. Germline assignment: CDR1 SGHRS and CDR2 YFSETQ. This CDR3 has 16 amino acids. The V segment lost 2 bases and the J segment 4 bases; nucleotides outside the gene matches: 9. The DNA of the CDR3 is TGCGCCAGCAGCTTTAATGCCGGGACAGGCTCAGATACGCAGTATTTT. The encoded protein is CASSFNAGTGSDTQYF. The variable domain in full, completed from reference TRBV5-1 and TRBJ2-3, reads KAGVTQTPRYLIKTRGQQVTLSCSPISGHRSVSWYQQTPGQGLQFLFEYFSETQRNKGNFPGRFSGRQFSNSRSEMNVSTLELGDSALYLCASSFNAGTGSDTQYFGPGTRLTVL.

The DNA for the CDR3 is TGTGCCACCAGCGCCCCACCAGGGACAGGCTATAATTCACCCCTCCACTTT. Translating it yields CATSAPPGTGYNSPLHF. The gene calls are TRBV24-1 and TRBJ1-6; TRBD1 matches 8 bases. Germline CDR1 reads KGHDR; CDR2 reads SFDVKD. There are 17 residues in the CDR3. V was pared by 7 bases and J by 3 bases, with 10 bases of the junction left unmatched.

This clone was observed at least ten times. The chain uses TRBV29-1 and TRBJ1-1; 7 bases agree with TRBD1. Trimming took 4 bases from V and 5 from J; bases not matched to a gene: 4. Germline assignment: CDR1 SQVTM and CDR2 ANQGSEA. The CDR3 loop spans 12 amino acids. The CDR3 DNA reads TGCAGCGTTGCCGACAGGGTTACTGAAGCTTTCTTT. Protein product: CSVADRVTEAFF.

The V call is TRBV7-6, the J call TRBJ2-5; 11 bases are a match to TRBD2. Germline loops: CDR1 SGHVS, CDR2 FNYEAQ. The CDR3 runs to 14 residues. V lost 5 bases, J lost 5 bases, and 4 bases stayed unmatched. The DNA for the CDR3 is TGTGCCAGCAGCCGGGCTAGCGGGGGGGAGACCCAGTACTTC. It yields the protein CASSRASGGETQYF. Together with reference TRBV7-6 and TRBJ2-5, the CDR3 gives the full variable domain: GAGVSQSPRYKVTKRGQDVALRCDPISGHVSLYWYRQALGQGPEFLTYFNYEAQQDKSGLPNDRFSAERPEGSISTLTIQRTEQRDSAMYRCASSRASGGETQYFGPGTRLLVL.

A single count supports this clone. The rearrangement links TRBV2 to TRBJ1-5, with D maybe TRBD1 (6 bases). Germline V CDR1 and CDR2: SNHLY, FYNNEI. The CDR3 loop spans 15 amino acids. V lost 2 bases and J lost 4, with 12 bases in between. CDR3 DNA: TGTGCCAGCAGTGAAAGGTACAGGGAGAATCAGCCCCAGCATTTT. Encoded protein: CASSERYRENQPQHF.

This clone showed up many times. CDR3 protein: CASSSGVTEAFF. CDR3 nucleotide sequence: TGTGCCAGCAGCTCAGGTGTAACTGAAGCTTTCTTT. The chain joins TRBV5-4 to TRBJ1-1; D is undetermined. Per germline, CDR1 SGHNT and CDR2 YYREEE (reference sequence). The V gene lost 3 bases and the J gene lost 5 bases, with 8 bases spanning the gap. The CDR3 length is 12 residues.

The rearrangement links TRBV9 to TRBJ1-2, with a weak D call TRBD1 (5 bases). Per the germline V gene, CDR1 is SGDLS and CDR2 is YYNGEE. The CDR3 totals 15 residues. V lost 4 bases and J lost 3, with 16 bases in between. The CDR3 DNA follows: TGTGCCAGCAGCCCTCTTGGGGCGCAGCACTATGGCTACACCTTC. Its protein product is CASSPLGAQHYGYTF.

The chain links TRBV7-2 to TRBJ2-3; no clear D. The germline V and J ends were trimmed by 5 bases and 2 bases, with 17 bases remaining between them. The CDR3 has 16 residues. Germline V gene sequence: CDR1 SGHTA, CDR2 FQGNSA. CDR3 amino acids: CASSQRQRPATDTQYF. CDR3 DNA sequence: TGTGCCAGCAGCCAAAGGCAGCGTCCAGCCACAGATACGCAGTATTTT.

Note on this clone: The same CDR3 also results from other DNA sequences found in this sample. This chain connects TRBV25-1 to TRBJ1-6, with TRBD1 matching 7 bases. Germline V gene data show CDR1 as MGHDK and CDR2 as SYGVNS. This CDR3 is 14 amino acids long. J lost 10 bases, V lost 2 bases, and 5 bases had no gene match. The CDR3 reads CASSERGRGSPLHF. Here the CDR3 DNA reads TGTGCCAGCAGTGAAAGGGGGCGAGGATCACCCCTCCACTTT.

The chain is built from TRBV29-1 and TRBJ1-2; D gene unclear. CDR3 size: 12 residues. V lost 1 base and J lost 3, with 6 bases in between. CDR1 SQVTM and CDR2 ANQGSEA come from the germline V gene. CDR3 sequence reads: CSVEGPDYGYTF. In nucleotides, the CDR3 is TGCAGCGTTGAAGGGCCAGACTATGGCTACACCTTC.

This clone was seen once. This chain links TRBV19 with TRBJ1-1; D perhaps matches TRBD1 (6 bases). Per germline, CDR1 LNHDA and CDR2 SQIVND (reference sequence). V was clipped by 7 bases and J by 3 bases, with 15 bases between them. The CDR3 contains 14 residues. CDR3 bases: TGTGCCAGTAAAGACTGGGCAGGGGACACTGAAGCTTTCTTT. Translated, it gives CASKDWAGDTEAFF.

This clone was counted once. The rearrangement links TRBV11-3 to TRBJ2-3, with D possibly being TRBD2 (6 bases). V was shortened by 5 bases and J by 9 bases, with 15 bases between the two germline ends. CDR1 and CDR2 (germline): SGHNT, YENEEA. The CDR3 is 13 residues long. The CDR3 is CASSPLLGRTQYF. CDR3 nucleotide sequence: TGTGCCAGCAGCCCGTTACTAGGGAGGACGCAGTATTTT.

A single count supports this clone. The rearrangement joins TRBV30 to TRBJ1-4, with 7 bases that match TRBD1. The V gene's germline CDR1 is GTSNPN and CDR2 SVGIG (reference sequence). CDR3 length equals 16 residues. The trim removed 0 bases at V and 7 bases at J, leaving 11 bases unmatched. As DNA, the CDR3 is TGTGCCTGGAGTGTTAAATTAACAGGGGCAAGTGAAAAACTGTTTTTT. Its protein is CAWSVKLTGASEKLFF.